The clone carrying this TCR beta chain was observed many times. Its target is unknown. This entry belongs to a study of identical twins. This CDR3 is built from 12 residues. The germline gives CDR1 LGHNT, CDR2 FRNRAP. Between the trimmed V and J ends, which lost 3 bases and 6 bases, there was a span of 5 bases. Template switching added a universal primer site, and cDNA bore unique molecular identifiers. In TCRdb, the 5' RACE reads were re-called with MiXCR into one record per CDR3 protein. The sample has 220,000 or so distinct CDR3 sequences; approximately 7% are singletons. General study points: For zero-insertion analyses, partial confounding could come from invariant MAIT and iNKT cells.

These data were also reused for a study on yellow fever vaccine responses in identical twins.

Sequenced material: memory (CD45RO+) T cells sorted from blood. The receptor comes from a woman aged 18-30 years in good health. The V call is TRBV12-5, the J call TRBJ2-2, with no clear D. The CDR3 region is CASGFGPGELFF. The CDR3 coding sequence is TGTGCTAGTGGTTTCGGGCCCGGGGAGCTGTTTTTT. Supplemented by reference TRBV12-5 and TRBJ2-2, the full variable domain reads DARVTQTPRHKVTEMGQEVTMRCQPILGHNTVFWYRQTMMQGLELLAYFRNRAPLDDSGMPKDRFSAEMPDATLATLKIQPSEPRDSAVYFCASGFGPGELFFGEGSRLTVL.